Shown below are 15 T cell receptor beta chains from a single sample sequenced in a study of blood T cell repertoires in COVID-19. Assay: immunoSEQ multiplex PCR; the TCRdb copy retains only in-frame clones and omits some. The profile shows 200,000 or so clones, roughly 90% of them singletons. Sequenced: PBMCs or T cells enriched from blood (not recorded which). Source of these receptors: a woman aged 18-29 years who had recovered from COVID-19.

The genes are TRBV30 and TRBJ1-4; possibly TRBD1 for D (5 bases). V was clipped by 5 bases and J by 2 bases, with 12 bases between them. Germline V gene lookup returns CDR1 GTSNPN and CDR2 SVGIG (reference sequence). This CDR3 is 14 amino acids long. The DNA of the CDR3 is TGTGCCTGGGGGCCCGGGGGGACTAATGAAAAACTGTTTTTT. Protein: CAWGPGGTNEKLFF.

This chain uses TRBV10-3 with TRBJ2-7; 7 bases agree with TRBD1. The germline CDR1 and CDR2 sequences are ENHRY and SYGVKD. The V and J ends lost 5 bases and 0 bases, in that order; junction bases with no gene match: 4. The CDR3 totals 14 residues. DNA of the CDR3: TGTGCCATCAGTCCGACAGGGATCTCCTACGAGCAGTACTTC. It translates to CAISPTGISYEQYF.

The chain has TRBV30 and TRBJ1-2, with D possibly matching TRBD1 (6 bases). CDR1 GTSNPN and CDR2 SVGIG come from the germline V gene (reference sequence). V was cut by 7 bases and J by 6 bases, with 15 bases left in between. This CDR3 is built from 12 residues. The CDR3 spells CASRGAVHGYTF. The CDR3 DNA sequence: TGTGCCTCGAGGGGGGCTGTCCATGGCTACACCTTC.

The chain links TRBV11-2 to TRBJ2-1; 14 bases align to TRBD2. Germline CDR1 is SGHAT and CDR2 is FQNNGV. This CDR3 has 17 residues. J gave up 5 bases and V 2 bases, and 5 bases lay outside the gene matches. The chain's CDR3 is CASSLWTSGGKHNEQFF. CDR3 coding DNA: TGTGCCAGCAGCTTATGGACTAGCGGGGGGAAACACAATGAGCAGTTCTTC.

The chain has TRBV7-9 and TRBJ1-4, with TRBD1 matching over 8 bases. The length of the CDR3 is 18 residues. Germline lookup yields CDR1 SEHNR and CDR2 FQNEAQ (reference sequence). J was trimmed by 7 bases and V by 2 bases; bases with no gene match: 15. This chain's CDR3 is CASSLWAGGTKKREKLFF. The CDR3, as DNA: TGTGCCAGCAGCTTATGGGCAGGGGGCACGAAGAAGCGTGAAAAACTGTTTTTT.

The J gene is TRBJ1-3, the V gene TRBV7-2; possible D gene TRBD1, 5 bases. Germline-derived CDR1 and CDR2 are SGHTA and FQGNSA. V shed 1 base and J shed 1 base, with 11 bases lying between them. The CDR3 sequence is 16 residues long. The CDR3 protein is CASSLEGSSSGNTIYF. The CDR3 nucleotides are TGTGCCAGCAGCTTAGAGGGGTCTAGTTCTGGAAACACCATATATTTT. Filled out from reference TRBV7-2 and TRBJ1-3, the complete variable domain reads GAGVSQSPSNKVTEKGKDVELRCDPISGHTALYWYRQSLGQGLEFLIYFQGNSAPDKSGLPSDRFSAERTGGSVSTLTIQRTQQEDSAVYLCASSLEGSSSGNTIYFGEGSWLTVV.

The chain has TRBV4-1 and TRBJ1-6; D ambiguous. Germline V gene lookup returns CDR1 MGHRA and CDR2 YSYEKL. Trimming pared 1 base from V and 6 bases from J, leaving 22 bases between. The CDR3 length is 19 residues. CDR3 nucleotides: TGCGCCAGCAGCCAAGGCCCCTTGGCAGGCCCATACAGTAATTCACCCCTCCACTTT. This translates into CASSQGPLAGPYSNSPLHF.

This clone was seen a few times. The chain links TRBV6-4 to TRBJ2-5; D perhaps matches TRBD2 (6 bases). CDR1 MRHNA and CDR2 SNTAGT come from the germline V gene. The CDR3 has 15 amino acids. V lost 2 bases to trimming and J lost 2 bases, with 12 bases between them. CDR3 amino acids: CASSDRAGSQETQYF. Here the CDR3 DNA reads TGTGCCAGCAGTGACCGGGCGGGATCTCAAGAGACCCAGTACTTC.

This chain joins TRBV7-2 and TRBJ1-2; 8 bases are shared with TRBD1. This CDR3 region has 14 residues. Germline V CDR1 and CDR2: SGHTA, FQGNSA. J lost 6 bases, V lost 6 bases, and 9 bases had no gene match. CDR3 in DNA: TGTGCCAGCAGTTATCGGACAGGGTCTAATGGCTACACCTTC. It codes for CASSYRTGSNGYTF.

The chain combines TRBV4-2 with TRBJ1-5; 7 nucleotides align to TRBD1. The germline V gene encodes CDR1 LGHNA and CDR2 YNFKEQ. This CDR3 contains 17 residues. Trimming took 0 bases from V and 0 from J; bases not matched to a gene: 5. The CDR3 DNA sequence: TGTGCCAGCAGCCAAGAACAGGGGTTTTATAGCAATCAGCCCCAGCATTTT. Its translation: CASSQEQGFYSNQPQHF.

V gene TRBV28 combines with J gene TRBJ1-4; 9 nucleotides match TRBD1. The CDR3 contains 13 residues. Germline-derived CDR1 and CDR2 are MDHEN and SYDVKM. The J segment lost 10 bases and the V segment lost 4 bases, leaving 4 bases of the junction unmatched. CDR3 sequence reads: CASSYTGGAKLFF. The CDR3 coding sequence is TGTGCCAGCAGTTACACAGGGGGCGCAAAACTGTTTTTT.

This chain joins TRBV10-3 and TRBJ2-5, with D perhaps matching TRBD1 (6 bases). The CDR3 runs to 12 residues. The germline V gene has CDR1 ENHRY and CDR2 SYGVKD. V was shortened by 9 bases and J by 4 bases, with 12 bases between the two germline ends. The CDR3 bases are TGTGCCATTAGCGACAGGTTAGAGACCCAGTACTTC. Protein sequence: CAISDRLETQYF.

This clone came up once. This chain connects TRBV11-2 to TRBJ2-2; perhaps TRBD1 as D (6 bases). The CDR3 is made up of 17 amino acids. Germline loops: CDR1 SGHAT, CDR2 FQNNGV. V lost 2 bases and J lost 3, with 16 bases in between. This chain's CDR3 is CASSLRVGPGDTGELFF. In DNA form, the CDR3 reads TGTGCCAGCAGCTTACGGGTTGGGCCAGGGGACACCGGGGAGCTGTTTTTT.

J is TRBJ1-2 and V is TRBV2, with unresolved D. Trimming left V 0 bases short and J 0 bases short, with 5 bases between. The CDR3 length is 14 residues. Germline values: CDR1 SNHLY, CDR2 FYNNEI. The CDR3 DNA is TGTGCCAGCAGTGAAGCGGCGGCTAACTATGGCTACACCTTC. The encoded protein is CASSEAAANYGYTF.

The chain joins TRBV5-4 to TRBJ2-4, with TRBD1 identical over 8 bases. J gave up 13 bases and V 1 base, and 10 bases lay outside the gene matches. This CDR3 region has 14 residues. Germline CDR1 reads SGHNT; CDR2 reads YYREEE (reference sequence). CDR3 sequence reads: CASSLFGQGLGQYF. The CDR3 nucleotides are TGTGCCAGCAGCTTGTTCGGACAGGGATTGGGCCAGTACTTC.